This is a list of T cell receptor beta chains from one sample in a study of patients and donors after allogeneic stem cell transplantation. TCRdb used MiXCR to reprocess the RT-PCR reads, holding one entry per CDR3 protein. The sample has over 400,000 distinct CDR3 sequences, around 16% seen once. Material for sequencing was blood, either unsorted or a sorted T cell fraction (not recorded which). The origin of the receptors is a human donor who was either an allogeneic HSCT recipient or a stem cell or donor lymphocyte infusion donor (not recorded which). It is not recorded whose cells these are; they may come from a transplant donor. Both conserved end residues are part of each CDR3. D genes are given only for firm matches. Part of the rows lack a size; the others show once, few, many or a class for expanded clones.

cdr3_aa: CASSAFAGMGNTEAFF; cdr3_nt: TGTGCCAGCAGCGCCTTTGCCGGGATGGGGAACACTGAAGCTTTCTTT; d_call: .; j_call: TRBJ1-1; v_call: TRBV7-9; clone_size: few
cdr3_aa: CSASSGTRTGELFF; cdr3_nt: TGCAGTGCATCCTCCGGGACCAGAACCGGGGAGCTGTTTTTT; d_call: .; j_call: TRBJ2-2; v_call: TRBV20-1; clone_size: .
cdr3_aa: CASSENTGELFF; cdr3_nt: TGTGCCAGCAGCGAGAACACCGGGGAGCTGTTTTTT; d_call: .; j_call: TRBJ2-2; v_call: TRBV9; clone_size: many
cdr3_aa: CATSRDRGRYGELFF; cdr3_nt: TGTGCCACCAGCAGAGACAGGGGTCGGTACGGGGAGCTGTTTTTT; d_call: .; j_call: TRBJ2-2; v_call: TRBV15; clone_size: many
cdr3_aa: CASSETDSNSPLHF; cdr3_nt: TGTGCCAGCAGCGAGACGGATTCTAATTCACCCCTCCACTTT; d_call: .; j_call: TRBJ1-6; v_call: TRBV7-9; clone_size: .
cdr3_aa: CASSQARGNLNNEQFF; cdr3_nt: TGCGCCAGCAGCCAAGCCCGGGGAAACTTGAACAATGAGCAGTTCTTC; d_call: .; j_call: TRBJ2-1; v_call: TRBV4-1; clone_size: few
cdr3_aa: CSAKGGSLNTEAFF; cdr3_nt: TGCAGTGCTAAAGGGGGTTCCCTGAACACTGAAGCTTTCTTT; d_call: .; j_call: TRBJ1-1; v_call: TRBV20-1; clone_size: .
cdr3_aa: CSAEAGLNEQFF; cdr3_nt: TGCAGTGCCGAGGCAGGGTTGAATGAGCAGTTCTTC; d_call: .; j_call: TRBJ2-1; v_call: TRBV20-1; clone_size: many
cdr3_aa: CASSLGQGMMTYEQYF; cdr3_nt: TGCGCCAGCAGCCTCGGACAGGGGATGATGACCTACGAGCAGTACTTC; d_call: TRBD1; j_call: TRBJ2-7; v_call: TRBV5-1; clone_size: few
cdr3_aa: CASSPIPTGGRGFF; cdr3_nt: TGTGCCAGCAGCCCAATTCCGACAGGGGGAAGAGGTTTCTTT; d_call: TRBD1; j_call: TRBJ1-1; v_call: TRBV9; clone_size: .
cdr3_aa: CASYRGTGANVLTF; cdr3_nt: TGTGCCAGTTACAGGGGCACTGGGGCCAACGTCCTGACTTTC; d_call: TRBD1; j_call: TRBJ2-6; v_call: TRBV19; clone_size: .
cdr3_aa: CASSIARGLGQPQHF; cdr3_nt: TGTGCCAGTAGTATAGCGCGGGGGCTGGGTCAGCCCCAGCATTTT; d_call: .; j_call: TRBJ1-5; v_call: TRBV19; clone_size: many
cdr3_aa: CASSLWLSGRAPANTGELFF; cdr3_nt: TGTGCCAGCAGCTTATGGCTTAGCGGGAGGGCCCCCGCGAACACCGGGGAGCTGTTTTTT; d_call: TRBD2; j_call: TRBJ2-2; v_call: TRBV11-1; clone_size: few
cdr3_aa: CASSKEGSQPQHF; cdr3_nt: TGTGCCAGTAGTAAGGAGGGGAGTCAGCCCCAGCATTTT; d_call: .; j_call: TRBJ1-5; v_call: TRBV19; clone_size: .
cdr3_aa: CASSEARKGVGYTF; cdr3_nt: TGTGCCAGCAGTGAAGCGAGAAAGGGCGTGGGCTACACCTTC; d_call: .; j_call: TRBJ1-2; v_call: TRBV6-1; clone_size: .
cdr3_aa: CASSHSYEQYF; cdr3_nt: TGTGCCAGCAGCCACTCCTACGAGCAGTACTTC; d_call: .; j_call: TRBJ2-7; v_call: TRBV12-3/TRBV12-4; clone_size: many
cdr3_aa: CASSVVGQGRTEAFF; cdr3_nt: TGTGCCAGCAGCGTAGTAGGACAGGGGCGCACTGAAGCTTTCTTT; d_call: TRBD1; j_call: TRBJ1-1; v_call: TRBV9; clone_size: few
cdr3_aa: CASWSSDGPHYYEQYF; cdr3_nt: TGCGCCAGCTGGAGTAGCGACGGACCCCATTACTACGAGCAGTACTTC; d_call: .; j_call: TRBJ2-7; v_call: TRBV5-1; clone_size: .
cdr3_aa: CAWSVAPRDYGYTF; cdr3_nt: TGTGCCTGGAGTGTGGCCCCAAGAGACTATGGCTACACCTTC; d_call: .; j_call: TRBJ1-2; v_call: TRBV30; clone_size: few
cdr3_aa: CASSGRAGGSLLSEQYF; cdr3_nt: TGTGCCAGCAGTGGAAGAGCGGGAGGCTCGTTACTTTCCGAGCAGTACTTC; d_call: TRBD2; j_call: TRBJ2-7; v_call: TRBV6-1; clone_size: few
cdr3_aa: CASSATQVAKNIQYF; cdr3_nt: TGTGCCAGCAGCGCAACACAGGTAGCCAAAAACATTCAGTACTTC; d_call: .; j_call: TRBJ2-4; v_call: TRBV9; clone_size: .
cdr3_aa: CASSVGDTLAKNIQYF; cdr3_nt: TGTGCCAGCAGCGTAGGGGACACCTTAGCCAAAAACATTCAGTACTTC; d_call: .; j_call: TRBJ2-4; v_call: TRBV9; clone_size: .